Sequencing of this TCR beta chain was carried out in a study of blood T cell repertoires in COVID-19. Which cohort a participant joined came from the clinical history participants gave. The CDR3 runs 12 residues. Trimming left V 6 bases short and J 3 bases short, with 5 bases between. Germline V gives CDR1 MNHNY, CDR2 SVGAGI (reference sequence). TCRdb's table, derived via immunoSEQ multiplex PCR, lists solely in-frame clones and lacks some. The repertoire holds 150,000 to 200,000 clones, 88% seen once, with approximately 9.4% in the top ten. The sequencing sample was made of PBMCs or T cells enriched from blood (not recorded which). V is TRBV6-6 and J is TRBJ1-4; no firm D call. This TCR derives from a woman aged 18-29 years who had recovered from COVID-19. In DNA, the CDR3 is TGTGCCAGCAGGGCAGCTAATGAAAAACTGTTTTTT. Residues: CASRAANEKLFF.